Each of the 13 T cell receptor beta chains below was sequenced from the same sample in a study of OX40 agonist ivuxolimab in advanced cancers. Repertoires were generated with immunoSEQ multiplex PCR, while TCRdb's copy carries only in-frame clones and drops some. The top ten clones hold more than 5.5% of a sample with about 100,000 clones, 86% of them seen once. Here the sequenced sample was CD4+ or CD8+ T cells sorted from blood, taken in a trial of the OX40 agonist ivuxolimab. Source of these receptors: an adult with an advanced solid tumor such as melanoma, head and neck, liver or kidney cancer.

This chain uses TRBV11-2 with TRBJ1-2, with a tentative D call TRBD1 (5 bases). The CDR3 contains 11 residues. The V gene lost 10 bases and the J gene lost 4 bases, with 10 bases spanning the gap. CDR1 is SGHAT, CDR2 FQNNGV, per germline. The CDR3 is CATGGGYGYTF. For the CDR3, the DNA is TGTGCCACCGGGGGTGGCTATGGCTACACCTTC.

The chain carries TRBV14 and TRBJ1-1, with D unclear. The V gene's germline CDR1 is SGHDN and CDR2 FVKESK. V was trimmed by 7 bases and J by 0 bases, leaving 12 bases between them. The CDR3 has 14 residues. In nucleotides, the CDR3 is TGTGCCAGCACGAGGCTGGGGTTGAACACTGAAGCTTTCTTT. Its protein product is CASTRLGLNTEAFF.

For the CDR3, the DNA is TGTGCCAGCAGCTTAGGTGGGAACTCCTACGAGCAGTACTTC. Translated, it gives CASSLGGNSYEQYF. The chain joins TRBV7-2 to TRBJ2-7; D gene ambiguous. The CDR3 has 14 residues. V lost 1 base and J lost 0, with 7 bases in between. CDR1 and CDR2 (germline): SGHTA, FQGNSA.

The chain recombines TRBV25-1 with TRBJ2-5; perhaps TRBD2 as D (6 bases). The CDR3 consists of 15 residues. With 3 bases removed from V and 0 bases from J, the gap between germline ends came to 11 bases. The germline V gene has CDR1 MGHDK and CDR2 SYGVNS. CDR3 sequence: CASSDHGTYQETQYF. CDR3 nucleotides: TGTGCCAGCAGTGACCATGGGACTTACCAAGAGACCCAGTACTTC.

This sequence joins TRBV27 and TRBJ2-3; TRBD1 agrees at 10 bases. Germline-derived CDR1 and CDR2 are MNHEY and SMNVEV (reference sequence). This CDR3 region has 12 residues. The V and J ends lost 7 bases and 14 bases, in that order; junction bases with no gene match: 9. The CDR3 loop reads CASKSSWDRGYF. The CDR3 DNA reads TGTGCCAGCAAGTCTAGCTGGGACAGGGGGTATTTT.

The chain joins TRBV7-3 to TRBJ1-2; D is perhaps TRBD1 (6 bases). The CDR3 is 13 residues long. Trimming took 5 bases from V and 4 from J, leaving 11 bases between them. CDR1 and CDR2 (germline): SGHTA, FQGTGA. The chain's CDR3 is CASSPKTGYGYTF. Here the CDR3 DNA reads TGTGCCAGCAGCCCAAAGACAGGCTATGGCTACACCTTC. Full variable domain (outside the CDR3, taken from reference TRBV7-3 and TRBJ1-2): GAGVSQTPSNKVTEKGKYVELRCDPISGHTALYWYRQSLGQGPEFLIYFQGTGAADDSGLPNDRFFAVRPEGSVSTLKIQRTERGDSAVYLCASSPKTGYGYTFGSGTRLTVV.

The chain is built from TRBV5-4 and TRBJ2-3; TRBD2 aligns across 10 bases. The CDR3 is made up of 16 amino acids. Trimming removed 2 bases from V and 4 bases from J; junction bases left unmatched: 7. In germline, CDR1 is SGHNT, CDR2 YYREEE (reference sequence). CDR3 protein: CASSLRAGGPSDTQYF. The CDR3 bases are TGTGCCAGCAGCTTAAGAGCGGGGGGGCCTTCAGATACGCAGTATTTT.

Details on this clone: This may be a read error, as it is one base from a much larger clone. The genes are TRBV5-6 and TRBJ2-7; D ambiguous. The CDR3 length is 11 residues. From germline, CDR1 is SGHDT and CDR2 YYEEEE. Deletions cut 3 bases from V and 3 bases from J, with 4 bases between. CDR3 in amino acids: CASSSNYEQYF. Written as DNA, the CDR3 is TGTGCCAGCAGCTCAAACTACGAGCAGTACTTC.

The V call is TRBV18, the J call TRBJ1-1; no clear D. The V end lost 1 base, the J end lost 0 bases, and 6 bases lay between the germline ends. This CDR3 region has 14 residues. Looked up from germline, CDR1 is KGHSH and CDR2 is LQKENI. DNA of the CDR3: TGTGCCAGCTCACCACTGTTCTTGAACACTGAAGCTTTCTTT. Translated: CASSPLFLNTEAFF. Combining the CDR3 with reference TRBV18 and TRBJ1-1 gives the whole variable domain NAGVMQNPRHLVRRRGQEARLRCSPMKGHSHVYWYRQLPEEGLKFMVYLQKENIIDESGMPKERFSAEFPKEGPSILRIQQVVRGDSAAYFCASSPLFLNTEAFFGQGTRLTVV.

The chain carries TRBV6-6 and TRBJ2-1; TRBD2 aligns across 9 bases. V dropped 6 bases and J dropped 0; count of bases not matched to a gene: 3. Per the germline V gene, CDR1 is MNHNY and CDR2 is SVGAGI (reference sequence). This CDR3 comprises 15 residues. CDR3 amino acids: CASRERGVSYNEQFF. As DNA, the CDR3 is TGTGCCAGCAGAGAGCGGGGGGTCTCCTACAATGAGCAGTTCTTC.

V is TRBV6-1 and J is TRBJ1-2; D not resolved. The CDR3 has 13 residues. V was cut by 8 bases and J by 0 bases, with 10 bases left in between. Germline assignment: CDR1 MNHNS and CDR2 SASEGT. The CDR3 DNA reads TGTGCCAGCTCCGCGGCACCTAACTATGGCTACACCTTC. The encoded protein is CASSAAPNYGYTF.

The V and J genes are TRBV19 and TRBJ1-1; D is uncertain. The CDR3 consists of 15 residues. Between the trimmed V and J ends, which lost 5 bases and 4 bases, there was a span of 17 bases. Germline V gene sequence: CDR1 LNHDA, CDR2 SQIVND (reference sequence). CDR3 nucleotides: TGTGCCAGTAGTGCCGCTAGTTTGGGGAGCACTGAAGCTTTCTTT. It encodes CASSAASLGSTEAFF. The whole variable domain, remainder taken from reference TRBV19 and TRBJ1-1, is DGGITQSPKYLFRKEGQNVTLSCEQNLNHDAMYWYRQDPGQGLRLIYYSQIVNDFQKGDIAEGYSVSREKKESFPLTVTSAQKNPTAFYLCASSAASLGSTEAFFGQGTRLTVV.

The count of this clone is one. V and J are TRBV6-1 and TRBJ1-2; tentatively, D is TRBD1 (6 bases). The ends were cut back, 4 bases at V and 4 bases at J, with 13 bases in the middle. Germline CDR1 reads MNHNS; CDR2 reads SASEGT. The CDR3 covers 14 residues. CDR3 nucleotide sequence: TGTGCCAGCAGTGGGGGTACAGGGACCTATGGCTACACCTTC. Protein: CASSGGTGTYGYTF.